This is a list of T cell receptor beta chains from one sample in a study of cytomegalovirus exposure and HLA in healthy donors. Only in-frame clones appear in the TCRdb table, and some are missing; sequencing was by immunoSEQ multiplex PCR. Found here are 100,000 to 150,000 clones, approximately 77% of them singletons; the top ten hold 0.75% to 0.95%. The sequenced material came from PBMCs. These TCRs come from an older woman in good health and CMV-seronegative. CDR3s include the opening cysteine and the closing phenylalanine or tryptophan. The order of the fields is CDR3 length, D gene, J gene, clone size, V gene, CDR3 DNA, CDR3 protein. A D gene is named only where the DNA matches it firmly. Only some rows state a clone size, as once, few, many or a class for expanded clones.

length: 14; D: TRBD1; J: TRBJ1-1; size: -; V: TRBV18; DNA: TGTGCCAGCTCACCGGACAGGCGGAACACTGAAGCTTTCTTT; CDR3: CASSPDRRNTEAFF
length: 15; D: -; J: TRBJ1-4; size: -; V: TRBV25-1; DNA: TGTGCCAGCAGTGGGCATTGGGGCGGGGATGAAAAACTGTTTTTT; CDR3: CASSGHWGGDEKLFF
length: 15; D: -; J: TRBJ2-3; size: -; V: TRBV10-3; DNA: TGTGCCATCAGTGAGCCGAGGGATAACACAGATACGCAGTATTTT; CDR3: CAISEPRDNTDTQYF
length: 14; D: -; J: TRBJ2-7; size: -; V: TRBV29-1; DNA: TGCAGCGTTGAGGAGGGGGCGGGAACCTACGAGCAGTACTTC; CDR3: CSVEEGAGTYEQYF
length: 14; D: -; J: TRBJ2-3; size: -; V: TRBV5-1; DNA: TGCGCCAGCAGCTTGGAAGGAGGACCAGATACGCAGTATTTT; CDR3: CASSLEGGPDTQYF
length: 15; D: -; J: TRBJ2-6; size: -; V: TRBV19; DNA: TGTGCCAGTAGTATTTACTACTCTGGGGCCAACGTCCTGACTTTC; CDR3: CASSIYYSGANVLTF
length: 15; D: -; J: TRBJ2-5; size: once; V: TRBV4-1; DNA: TGCGCCAGCAGCCAAGTTGGACTCATCCAAGAGACCCAGTACTTC; CDR3: CASSQVGLIQETQYF
length: 16; D: TRBD1; J: TRBJ1-2; size: -; V: TRBV10-3; DNA: TGTGCCATCAGTGAGTGGACAGGGGGCGACTTAACTGGCTACACCTTC; CDR3: CAISEWTGGDLTGYTF
length: 14; D: TRBD1; J: TRBJ1-2; size: few; V: TRBV6-5; DNA: TGTGCCAGCAACTCGGACAGGGTGAACTATGGCTACACCTTC; CDR3: CASNSDRVNYGYTF
length: 15; D: TRBD2; J: TRBJ2-1; size: -; V: TRBV5-5; DNA: TGTGCCAGCAGCTTGGGTCTAGCGGGAGGCAATGAGCAGTTCTTC; CDR3: CASSLGLAGGNEQFF
length: 11; D: -; J: TRBJ2-3; size: -; V: TRBV27; DNA: TGTGCCAGCAATCGGGGGGATACGCAGTATTTT; CDR3: CASNRGDTQYF
length: 15; D: TRBD1; J: TRBJ1-4; size: -; V: TRBV30; DNA: TGTGCCTGGAGTGAAAACAGGGGCTCTGGTGAAAAACTGTTTTTT; CDR3: CAWSENRGSGEKLFF
length: 18; D: TRBD2; J: TRBJ2-7; size: -; V: TRBV11-2; DNA: TGTGCCAGCAGCTATACGGGACTAGCGGGAGGACGATGGGTCGAGCAGTACTTC; CDR3: CASSYTGLAGGRWVEQYF
length: 14; D: TRBD1; J: TRBJ2-5; size: -; V: TRBV7-7; DNA: TGTGCTAGCAGCTCCCCGACAGGGGTCGAGACCCAGTACTTC; CDR3: CASSSPTGVETQYF
length: 14; D: TRBD2; J: TRBJ2-3; size: -; V: TRBV5-4; DNA: TGTGCCAGCCTTCCGGGCGGGAGGGAAGATACGCAGTATTTT; CDR3: CASLPGGREDTQYF
length: 14; D: TRBD1; J: TRBJ1-4; size: once; V: TRBV5-4; DNA: TGTGCCAGCAGCCGGGACAGGGAGCGGGAAAAACTGTTTTTT; CDR3: CASSRDREREKLFF
length: 15; D: -; J: TRBJ2-1; size: few; V: TRBV7-3; DNA: TGTGCCAGCAGCGAAATCGTGGGCAGCTACAATGAGCAGTTCTTC; CDR3: CASSEIVGSYNEQFF
length: 14; D: -; J: TRBJ1-1; size: -; V: TRBV28; DNA: TGTGCCAGCAGTTTAGTAGCAGGGAACCTTGAAGCTTTCTTT; CDR3: CASSLVAGNLEAFF
length: 14; D: -; J: TRBJ2-7; size: -; V: TRBV11-3; DNA: TGTGCCAGCAGCCAAGGTGGGGGACTCGACGAGCAGTACTTC; CDR3: CASSQGGGLDEQYF
length: 15; D: -; J: TRBJ1-1; size: -; V: TRBV19; DNA: TGTGCCAGCCAACCGCGGGACCGCTTGAACACTGAAGCTTTCTTT; CDR3: CASQPRDRLNTEAFF
length: 16; D: TRBD1; J: TRBJ2-7; size: few; V: TRBV7-2; DNA: TGTGCCAGCAGCCCGGGACCGGGACAGGCCTCCTACGAGCAGTACTTC; CDR3: CASSPGPGQASYEQYF
length: 16; D: TRBD2; J: TRBJ2-2; size: -; V: TRBV12-5; DNA: TGTGCTAGTGGCTCCCCCCCGGGTGCGGGGGATAGGGAGCTGTTTTTT; CDR3: CASGSPPGAGDRELFF
length: 14; D: -; J: TRBJ2-3; size: -; V: TRBV7-3; DNA: TGTGCCAGCAGCCCCGAAACTAGCACAGATACGCAGTATTTT; CDR3: CASSPETSTDTQYF
length: 18; D: TRBD2; J: TRBJ2-1; size: few; V: TRBV5-1; DNA: TGCGCCAGCAGAGCGACTAGCGGACCCCCGACCCACTACAATGAGCAGTTCTTC; CDR3: CASRATSGPPTHYNEQFF
length: 13; D: -; J: TRBJ2-2; size: once; V: TRBV7-2; DNA: TGTGCCAGCAGGGCCGCGGTAGGCGGGGAGCTGTTTTTT; CDR3: CASRAAVGGELFF
length: 15; D: TRBD2; J: TRBJ2-4; size: few; V: TRBV5-5; DNA: TGTGCCAGCAGCTTGGGCCCTAGCGGGAGAAACATTCAGTACTTC; CDR3: CASSLGPSGRNIQYF
length: 14; D: -; J: TRBJ2-7; size: -; V: TRBV2; DNA: TGTGCCAGCAGTGTCCTACAGGGTTATAACGAGCAGTACTTC; CDR3: CASSVLQGYNEQYF
length: 16; D: -; J: TRBJ1-4; size: few; V: TRBV21-1; DNA: TGTGCCAGCAGCAACGGGGAGGGAGAAACTAATGAAAAACTGTTTTTT; CDR3: CASSNGEGETNEKLFF
length: 10; D: -; J: TRBJ2-1; size: -; V: TRBV20-1; DNA: TGCAGTCCCCTAGAGGATGAGCAGTTCTTC; CDR3: CSPLEDEQFF
length: 15; D: TRBD1; J: TRBJ2-7; size: -; V: TRBV28; DNA: TGTGCCAGCAGTTCCTACGGGACAGGGAGTCACGAGCAGTACTTC; CDR3: CASSSYGTGSHEQYF
length: 16; D: -; J: TRBJ2-2; size: once; V: TRBV4-1; DNA: TGCGCCAGCAGCCAAGATTTAGCAGCGAACACCGGGGAGCTGTTTTTT; CDR3: CASSQDLAANTGELFF
length: 15; D: -; J: TRBJ2-5; size: -; V: TRBV5-1; DNA: TGCGCCAGCCGCTGGTCAGGGGGCGGGGGAGAGACCCAGTACTTC; CDR3: CASRWSGGGGETQYF
length: 13; D: -; J: TRBJ1-3; size: -; V: TRBV5-4; DNA: TGTGCCAGCAGCTTGCAGGGATCGAACACCATATATTTT; CDR3: CASSLQGSNTIYF
length: 14; D: TRBD2; J: TRBJ2-7; size: -; V: TRBV2; DNA: TGTGCCAGCTCCAGCGGGACCCGGCCTTACGAGCAGTACTTC; CDR3: CASSSGTRPYEQYF
length: 13; D: -; J: TRBJ2-5; size: few; V: TRBV2; DNA: TGTGCCAGCAGTGATCCACAGACCGAGACCCAGTACTTC; CDR3: CASSDPQTETQYF
length: 14; D: TRBD2; J: TRBJ2-7; size: once; V: TRBV9; DNA: TGTGCCAGCTCGCAGAGCGGGGGGGCCTACGAGCAGTACTTC; CDR3: CASSQSGGAYEQYF
length: 18; D: TRBD2; J: TRBJ2-2; size: -; V: TRBV5-1; DNA: TGCGCCAGCAGCAACACTAGCGGGAGGAATGTTTACACCGGGGAGCTGTTTTTT; CDR3: CASSNTSGRNVYTGELFF
length: 11; D: TRBD1; J: TRBJ1-1; size: -; V: TRBV2; DNA: TGTGCCAGCGACAGGGGGACTGAAGCTTTCTTT; CDR3: CASDRGTEAFF
length: 14; D: TRBD2; J: TRBJ2-5; size: few; V: TRBV5-6; DNA: TGTGCCAGCAGCCGCGGGACTAGCCAAGAGACCCAGTACTTC; CDR3: CASSRGTSQETQYF
length: 14; D: -; J: TRBJ2-3; size: -; V: TRBV2; DNA: TGTGCCAGCTCAAGGGCTAGCTTCACAGATACGCAGTATTTT; CDR3: CASSRASFTDTQYF
length: 15; D: -; J: TRBJ1-4; size: once; V: TRBV7-9; DNA: TGTGCCAGCAGAAACACACAGGGAGCCCCCTGGGAACTGTTTTTT; CDR3: CASRNTQGAPWELFF
length: 14; D: TRBD1; J: TRBJ2-3; size: -; V: TRBV28; DNA: TGTGCCAGCAGTGCTAACAGGGGGCTCAGTACGCAGTATTTT; CDR3: CASSANRGLSTQYF